One sample yielded the 5 T cell receptor beta chains listed below, sequenced in a study of T cells in Graves' hyperthyroidism and ophthalmopathy. Template material for amplifying TCR beta CDR3 regions consisted of RNA transcripts. The HTBI set primed first-round TCR CDR3 RT-PCR. TCRdb passed the multiplex PCR reads through MiXCR, listing each CDR3 protein once. Of over 250,000 distinct CDR3 sequences listed, less than 30% are singletons. Sequenced: blood. The receptors stem from a man aged 40-55 years with Graves' hyperthyroidism that later progressed to Graves' ophthalmopathy.

The CDR3 region has the DNA TGTGCCAGCAGTTTCGGCAGACTCACTGAAGCTTTCTTT. It specifies CASSFGRLTEAFF. The genes are TRBV12-3 or TRBV12-4 and TRBJ1-1; D is undetermined. The CDR3 covers 13 residues. Trimming removed 3 bases from V and 4 bases from J, with 9 bases in between.

The sample holds many counts of this clonotype. J is TRBJ2-5 and V is TRBV6-1; D gene uncertain. CDR1 is MNHNS and CDR2 is SASEGT in the germline V gene. This CDR3 region has 13 residues. V dropped 1 base and J dropped 5 bases, with 8 bases sitting between them. The CDR3 reads CASSEGRLETQYF. The DNA for the CDR3 is TGTGCCAGCAGTGAAGGGAGATTGGAGACCCAGTACTTC.

This clonotype was picked up many times. The DNA for the CDR3 is TGCGCCAGCAGCGAACGACCCCAAGGGACAGGGACCTACGAGCAGTACTTC. Protein product: CASSERPQGTGTYEQYF. V usage is TRBV5-1 and J usage is TRBJ2-7, with 9 bases that match TRBD1. The V and J ends lost 4 bases and 2 bases, in that order; junction bases with no gene match: 13. CDR1 SGHRS and CDR2 YFSETQ come from the germline V gene. This CDR3 is 17 amino acids long.

This clonotype occurred many times. The chain joins TRBV6-5 to TRBJ2-2, with D unresolved. The CDR3 has 14 residues. Deletions cut 2 bases from V and 5 bases from J, with 9 bases between. The germline V gene encodes CDR1 MNHEY and CDR2 SVGAGI. The CDR3 DNA reads as TGTGCCAGCAGTTACCTGGGAAGGACCGGGGAGCTGTTTTTT. It yields the protein CASSYLGRTGELFF.

This clonotype appeared many times. The rearrangement joins TRBV9 to TRBJ1-3; D unresolved. The CDR3 consists of 17 residues. The germline gives CDR1 SGDLS, CDR2 YYNGEE. V was pared by 2 bases and J by 0 bases, with 15 bases between. CDR3 sequence reads: CASSVSPSTYSGNTIYF. The CDR3 region has the DNA TGTGCCAGCAGCGTCTCCCCCTCGACCTACTCTGGAAACACCATATATTTT.